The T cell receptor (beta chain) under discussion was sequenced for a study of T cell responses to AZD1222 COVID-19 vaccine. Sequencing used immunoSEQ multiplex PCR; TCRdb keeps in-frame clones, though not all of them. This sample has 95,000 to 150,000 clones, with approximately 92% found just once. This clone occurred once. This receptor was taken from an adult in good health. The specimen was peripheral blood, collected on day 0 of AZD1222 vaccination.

CDR3 DNA sequence: TGTGCCAGCAGCCTAGACAGCTTTGGAGGCTATGGCTACACCTTC. This codes for CASSLDSFGGYGYTF. The chain has TRBV3-1 (or the pseudogene TRBV3-2) and TRBJ1-2; tentative D call: TRBD1 (5 bases). Trimming left V 4 bases short and J 4 bases short, with 16 bases between. Germline V gene lookup returns CDR1 LGHDT and CDR2 YNNKEL (reference sequence). The CDR3 totals 15 residues.